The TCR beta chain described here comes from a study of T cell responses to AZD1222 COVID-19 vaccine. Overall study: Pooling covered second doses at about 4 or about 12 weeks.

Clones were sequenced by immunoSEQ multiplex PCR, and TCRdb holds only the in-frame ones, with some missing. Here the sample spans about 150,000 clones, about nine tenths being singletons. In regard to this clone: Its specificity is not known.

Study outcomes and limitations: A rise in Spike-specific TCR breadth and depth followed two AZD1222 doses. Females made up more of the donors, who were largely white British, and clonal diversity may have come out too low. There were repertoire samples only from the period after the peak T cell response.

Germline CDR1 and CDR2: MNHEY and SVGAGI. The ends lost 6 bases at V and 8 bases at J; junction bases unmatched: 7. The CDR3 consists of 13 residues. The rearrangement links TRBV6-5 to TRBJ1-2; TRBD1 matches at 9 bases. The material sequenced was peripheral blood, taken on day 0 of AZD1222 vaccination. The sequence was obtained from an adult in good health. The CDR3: CASSRDRAEGYTF. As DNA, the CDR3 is TGTGCCAGCAGCAGGGACAGGGCCGAGGGCTACACCTTC.